These T cell receptor beta chains were read from a single sample in a study of blood T cell repertoires in COVID-19. Data came from immunoSEQ multiplex PCR; TCRdb stores just in-frame clones and leaves some out. Counted here are more than 65,000 clones, more than 65% occurring once; the ten biggest clones make up about 20%. The sample taken for sequencing was peripheral blood. These receptors came from a woman aged 45-65 years with acute or convalescent COVID-19. The CDR3 runs from the conserved cysteine through the conserved F or W. Fields, in order: D gene, V gene, clone size, J gene, CDR3 length, CDR3 protein, CDR3 DNA. The D gene is left open where the match is weak. The listing skips clone size in some rows; elsewhere it reads once, few, many or a size class.

D gene: TRBD1
V gene: TRBV7-2
clone size: NA
J gene: TRBJ1-2
CDR3 length: 16
CDR3 protein: CASSLGGTGGLGGYTF
CDR3 DNA: TGTGCCAGCAGCTTAGGCGGGACAGGGGGCCTGGGTGGCTACACCTTC

D gene: TRBD1
V gene: TRBV5-4
clone size: NA
J gene: TRBJ1-4
CDR3 length: 16
CDR3 protein: CASSLDLGTVNEKLFF
CDR3 DNA: TGTGCCAGCAGCCTCGACCTCGGGACAGTTAATGAAAAACTGTTTTTT

D gene: NA
V gene: TRBV5-6
clone size: NA
J gene: TRBJ1-6
CDR3 length: 14
CDR3 protein: CASSYGAVSTPLHF
CDR3 DNA: TGTGCCAGCAGCTATGGAGCAGTATCGACACCCCTCCACTTT

D gene: NA
V gene: TRBV28
clone size: NA
J gene: TRBJ2-7
CDR3 length: 14
CDR3 protein: CAAHAPGLGGEQYF
CDR3 DNA: TGTGCCGCCCACGCTCCGGGCCTAGGAGGTGAGCAGTACTTC

D gene: NA
V gene: TRBV5-1
clone size: NA
J gene: TRBJ2-5
CDR3 length: 15
CDR3 protein: CASSSNTGYQETQYF
CDR3 DNA: TGCGCCAGCAGCTCGAATACAGGGTATCAAGAGACCCAGTACTTC

D gene: TRBD1
V gene: TRBV25-1
clone size: NA
J gene: TRBJ1-4
CDR3 length: 14
CDR3 protein: CASNPGQGIEKLFF
CDR3 DNA: TGTGCCAGCAATCCGGGACAGGGCATTGAAAAACTGTTTTTT

D gene: NA
V gene: TRBV19
clone size: few
J gene: TRBJ2-4
CDR3 length: 12
CDR3 protein: CASSIASGIQYF
CDR3 DNA: TGTGCCAGTAGTATAGCCAGCGGGATTCAGTACTTC

D gene: TRBD2
V gene: TRBV28
clone size: NA
J gene: TRBJ2-5
CDR3 length: 17
CDR3 protein: CASRIGGLAGVQETQYF
CDR3 DNA: TGTGCCAGCAGAATCGGTGGGCTAGCGGGAGTCCAAGAGACCCAGTACTTC

D gene: TRBD2
V gene: TRBV9
clone size: NA
J gene: TRBJ2-1
CDR3 length: 15
CDR3 protein: CASSGTSGRINEQFF
CDR3 DNA: TGTGCCAGCAGCGGAACTAGCGGGAGGATAAATGAGCAGTTCTTC

D gene: NA
V gene: TRBV6-5
clone size: few
J gene: TRBJ2-7
CDR3 length: 12
CDR3 protein: CAGGPYSYEQYF
CDR3 DNA: TGTGCCGGGGGCCCATACTCCTACGAGCAGTACTTC

D gene: NA
V gene: TRBV4-1
clone size: NA
J gene: TRBJ1-2
CDR3 length: 15
CDR3 protein: CASSQEGTGNYGYTF
CDR3 DNA: TGCGCCAGCAGCCAAGAAGGAACAGGGAATTATGGCTACACCTTC

D gene: NA
V gene: TRBV1
clone size: NA
J gene: TRBJ2-3
CDR3 length: 18
CDR3 protein: CTSSQGATGWAYTDTQYF
CDR3 DNA: TGCACCAGCAGCCAAGGCGCCACGGGGTGGGCCTACACAGATACGCAGTATTTT

D gene: NA
V gene: TRBV6-5
clone size: NA
J gene: TRBJ1-2
CDR3 length: 13
CDR3 protein: CASRAPTALVDTF
CDR3 DNA: TGTGCCAGCAGGGCCCCGACTGCCCTGGTGGACACCTTC

D gene: NA
V gene: TRBV7-3
clone size: NA
J gene: TRBJ2-2
CDR3 length: 17
CDR3 protein: CASSPTGEAYSTGELFF
CDR3 DNA: TGTGCCAGCAGTCCCACCGGGGAAGCCTATTCCACCGGGGAGCTGTTTTTT

D gene: TRBD1
V gene: TRBV10-3
clone size: NA
J gene: TRBJ1-2
CDR3 length: 15
CDR3 protein: CAIRKGQIDNYGYTF
CDR3 DNA: TGTGCCATCAGGAAGGGACAGATAGATAACTATGGCTACACCTTC

D gene: NA
V gene: TRBV7-9
clone size: NA
J gene: TRBJ1-3
CDR3 length: 14
CDR3 protein: CASSLASIGNTIYF
CDR3 DNA: TGTGCCAGCAGCTTAGCAAGCATTGGAAACACCATATATTTT

D gene: TRBD1
V gene: TRBV7-7
clone size: NA
J gene: TRBJ2-2
CDR3 length: 14
CDR3 protein: CASSLSQGAGELFF
CDR3 DNA: TGTGCCAGCAGCTTATCCCAGGGGGCCGGGGAGCTGTTTTTT

D gene: TRBD1
V gene: TRBV5-1
clone size: NA
J gene: TRBJ1-2
CDR3 length: 13
CDR3 protein: CASSTGQGSGYTF
CDR3 DNA: TGCGCCAGCAGCACCGGACAGGGATCTGGCTACACCTTC

D gene: NA
V gene: TRBV4-3
clone size: NA
J gene: TRBJ1-2
CDR3 length: 15
CDR3 protein: CASSQAVGVFNGYTF
CDR3 DNA: TGCGCCAGCAGCCAAGCGGTCGGGGTCTTCAATGGCTACACCTTC

D gene: NA
V gene: TRBV6-2/TRBV6-3
clone size: few
J gene: TRBJ2-7
CDR3 length: 15
CDR3 protein: CASSYSRVWTYEQYF
CDR3 DNA: TGTGCCAGCAGTTACTCTCGGGTCTGGACCTACGAGCAGTACTTC

D gene: NA
V gene: TRBV2
clone size: NA
J gene: TRBJ1-1
CDR3 length: 14
CDR3 protein: CASSEGPMNTEAFF
CDR3 DNA: TGTGCCAGCAGTGAAGGGCCCATGAACACTGAAGCTTTCTTT

D gene: TRBD1
V gene: TRBV4-2
clone size: NA
J gene: TRBJ1-5
CDR3 length: 16
CDR3 protein: CASSPFLQGARQPQHF
CDR3 DNA: TGTGCCAGCAGCCCCTTCCTCCAGGGGGCACGTCAGCCCCAGCATTTT

D gene: TRBD1
V gene: TRBV2
clone size: NA
J gene: TRBJ1-1
CDR3 length: 13
CDR3 protein: CASTGQGGTEAFF
CDR3 DNA: TGTGCCAGCACTGGACAGGGGGGCACTGAAGCTTTCTTT

D gene: NA
V gene: TRBV9
clone size: NA
J gene: TRBJ1-1
CDR3 length: 13
CDR3 protein: CASRAGPNTEAFF
CDR3 DNA: TGTGCCAGCAGGGCGGGGCCCAACACTGAAGCTTTCTTT

D gene: NA
V gene: TRBV2
clone size: NA
J gene: TRBJ1-5
CDR3 length: 15
CDR3 protein: CASSAGDHSNQPQHF
CDR3 DNA: TGTGCCAGCAGTGCAGGGGACCATAGCAATCAGCCCCAGCATTTT

D gene: TRBD2
V gene: TRBV4-1
clone size: NA
J gene: TRBJ2-3
CDR3 length: 15
CDR3 protein: CASSQDFAGADTQYF
CDR3 DNA: TGCGCCAGCAGCCAAGATTTCGCGGGGGCAGATACGCAGTATTTT

D gene: NA
V gene: TRBV5-5
clone size: NA
J gene: TRBJ2-7
CDR3 length: 14
CDR3 protein: CASSPGVAIDEQYF
CDR3 DNA: TGTGCCAGCAGCCCCGGGGTAGCGATCGACGAGCAGTACTTC

D gene: TRBD1
V gene: TRBV19
clone size: NA
J gene: TRBJ2-5
CDR3 length: 16
CDR3 protein: CASSIPAGGYQETQYF
CDR3 DNA: TGTGCCAGTAGTATCCCTGCAGGGGGTTACCAAGAGACCCAGTACTTC